This TCR beta chain was profiled in a study of blood T cell repertoires in COVID-19. The method was immunoSEQ multiplex PCR; TCRdb's version includes in-frame clones alone and lacks a portion of them. The repertoire holds 330,000 or so clones, with more than 85% as singletons. Allocation to cohorts depended on clinical history reported by the participants. The V end lost 3 bases, the J end lost 5 bases, and 13 bases lay between the germline ends. The CDR3 extends over 14 amino acids. Germline V gene data show CDR1 as MDHEN and CDR2 as SYDVKM. The sequenced sample consisted of PBMCs or T cells enriched from blood (not recorded which). J is TRBJ1-2 and V is TRBV28; a weak D match, TRBD1 (6 bases). The clonotype originates from a young woman who had recovered from COVID-19. CDR3 nucleotide sequence: TGTGCCAGCAGTTTGGGGCCAGGGGCGTATGGCTACACCTTC. This sequence encodes CASSLGPGAYGYTF.